One sample yielded the 19 T cell receptor beta chains listed below, sequenced in a study of T cells after posttransplantation cyclophosphamide. The table came from immunoSEQ multiplex PCR; TCRdb's copy has only in-frame clones and leaves some out. The sample lists roughly 7,600 clones; 80% to 90% were seen once. Busulfan-fludarabine conditioning, marrow transplant, and cyclophosphamide on days +3 and +4 were administered. The source material was CD4+ T cells sorted from blood, sampled 1162 days after allogeneic stem cell transplant with posttransplant cyclophosphamide. Receptors originate from a female patient in her thirties or forties who received an allogeneic stem cell transplant from a related donor, was CMV-positive, and had no GVHD. Among the T cells, some may be from the graft donor.

The DNA for the CDR3 is TGTGCCAGCAGCTTGCAGGGCCTCGATCAGCCCCAGCATTTT. This gives the protein CASSLQGLDQPQHF. The rearrangement joins TRBV5-6 to TRBJ1-5; tentative D call: TRBD1 (5 bases). Trimming left V 1 base short and J 5 bases short, with 10 bases between. CDR3 length: 14 amino acids. CDR1 SGHDT and CDR2 YYEEEE come from the germline V gene.

This chain joins TRBV5-1 and TRBJ2-2; TRBD1 matches at 9 bases. CDR1 and CDR2 from the germline V gene are SGHRS and YFSETQ. This CDR3 has 15 amino acids. V was pared by 0 bases and J by 6 bases, with 3 bases of the junction left unmatched. Written as DNA, the CDR3 is TGCGCCAGCAGCTTGGGCACAGGGGGCGCCGGGGAGCTGTTTTTT. It yields the protein CASSLGTGGAGELFF. Filled out from reference TRBV5-1 and TRBJ2-2, the complete variable domain reads KAGVTQTPRYLIKTRGQQVTLSCSPISGHRSVSWYQQTPGQGLQFLFEYFSETQRNKGNFPGRFSGRQFSNSRSEMNVSTLELGDSALYLCASSLGTGGAGELFFGEGSRLTVL.

The rearrangement uses TRBV6-1 and TRBJ1-3; 8 bases fit TRBD1. Germline V lookup: CDR1 MNHNS, CDR2 SASEGT. J gave up 1 base and V 1 base, and 3 bases lay outside the gene matches. This CDR3 spans 16 amino acids. The CDR3 DNA sequence: TGTGCCAGCAGTGAAGTCCAGGGGGCTTCTGGAAACACCATATATTTT. Translating it yields CASSEVQGASGNTIYF.

The table lists this clone with a few counts. The V and J genes are TRBV4-1 and TRBJ1-5; 7 nucleotides align to TRBD1. V dropped 2 bases and J dropped 6; count of bases not matched to a gene: 4. CDR3 length equals 14 residues. Per germline, CDR1 MGHRA and CDR2 YSYEKL. CDR3: CASSQQQGIQPQHF. CDR3 DNA: TGCGCCAGCAGCCAACAACAGGGGATTCAGCCCCAGCATTTT.

The V gene is TRBV5-1, the J gene TRBJ1-1, with D possibly TRBD1 on 5 matching bases. The CDR3 has 17 amino acids. From germline, CDR1 is SGHRS and CDR2 YFSETQ. The germline V and J ends were trimmed by 3 bases and 5 bases, with 23 bases remaining between them. The CDR3 bases are TGCGCCAGCAGCTCACCGGTCGGGGGAAATAAGCAGACTGAAGCTTTCTTT. Translated, it gives CASSSPVGGNKQTEAFF.

The rearrangement joins TRBV5-6 to TRBJ2-5, with TRBD1 as a possible D gene (5 bases). This CDR3 has 15 residues. V was cut by 2 bases and J by 4 bases, with 15 bases left in between. The V gene's germline CDR1 is SGHDT and CDR2 YYEEEE. The CDR3 DNA follows: TGTGCCAGCAGCTTCCGAGGTACAGGCGTAGAGACCCAGTACTTC. It encodes CASSFRGTGVETQYF.

This chain uses TRBV7-3 with TRBJ2-2; 7 positions match TRBD2. Germline V lookup: CDR1 SGHTA, CDR2 FQGTGA. Germline trimming cut 1 base from V and 4 bases from J; bases unmatched to any gene: 3. The CDR3 length is 15 residues. The CDR3 sequence: CASSLSGGSTGELFF. DNA of the CDR3: TGTGCCAGCAGCTTAAGCGGGGGATCCACCGGGGAGCTGTTTTTT.

The gene calls are TRBV29-1 and TRBJ2-3; D is uncertain. The CDR3 contains 16 residues. Looked up from germline, CDR1 is SQVTM and CDR2 is ANQGSEA. V dropped 4 bases and J dropped 6 bases, with 23 bases sitting between them. In nucleotides, the CDR3 is TGCAGCGTTGGGTTAAAGCCCGGTCAAGAGGCGGATACGCAGTATTTT. Amino acids: CSVGLKPGQEADTQYF.

V usage is TRBV10-1 and J usage is TRBJ2-5; D possibly corresponds to TRBD1 (6 bases). Germline-derived CDR1 and CDR2 are WNHNN and SYGVQD (reference sequence). The CDR3 is 14 residues long. Trimming stripped 4 bases from V and 5 bases from J, with 14 bases between. The CDR3 loop reads CASSVTGLGETQYF. The CDR3 DNA sequence: TGCGCCAGCAGTGTAACAGGGCTTGGGGAGACCCAGTACTTC.

The gene calls are TRBV7-9 and TRBJ2-1; 9 nucleotides line up with TRBD2. The ends lost 3 bases at V and 4 bases at J; junction bases unmatched: 4. CDR3 size: 15 residues. Germline V gene sequence: CDR1 SEHNR, CDR2 FQNEAQ (reference sequence). The CDR3 protein is CASSFGLAGYNEQFF. The CDR3 bases are TGTGCCAGCAGCTTTGGTCTAGCGGGGTACAATGAGCAGTTCTTC.

This chain connects TRBV5-6 to TRBJ2-5, with 8 bases fitting TRBD1. The trim removed 4 bases at V and 1 base at J, leaving 6 bases unmatched. In germline, CDR1 is SGHDT, CDR2 YYEEEE. The CDR3 is made up of 15 amino acids. CDR3 protein: CASSITGTGQETQYF. CDR3 DNA sequence: TGTGCCAGCAGCATCACCGGGACAGGCCAAGAGACCCAGTACTTC.

V and J are TRBV6-1 and TRBJ1-4; 12 bases map to TRBD1. Germline V lookup: CDR1 MNHNS, CDR2 SASEGT. This CDR3 region has 15 residues. Trimming cost V 6 bases and J 8 bases; bases outside gene matches: 7. CDR3 in amino acids: CASRNGDRGLEKLFF. The CDR3 DNA is TGTGCCAGCAGAAACGGGGACAGGGGGCTGGAAAAACTGTTTTTT.

The chain combines TRBV7-2 with TRBJ2-3, with D perhaps TRBD1 (6 bases). This CDR3 contains 14 residues. The V gene's germline CDR1 is SGHTA and CDR2 FQGNSA. Trimming took 5 bases from V and 4 from J, leaving 13 bases between them. The CDR3 is CASSRNRVSDTQYF. CDR3 sequence (DNA): TGTGCCAGCAGCAGAAACAGGGTGTCAGATACGCAGTATTTT.

This clone counts as medium-sized (0.01 to 0.1%). V and J are TRBV18 and TRBJ2-6, with D perhaps TRBD1 (6 bases). Germline values: CDR1 KGHSH, CDR2 LQKENI. The CDR3 length is 17 residues. V was clipped by 6 bases and J by 2 bases, with 17 bases between them. In nucleotides, the CDR3 is TGTGCCAGCTCCCCGTTTCCAGGGGTGGCTGGGGCCAACGTCCTGACTTTC. Translated: CASSPFPGVAGANVLTF.

Note on this clone: In the same sample, other DNA sequences code for this CDR3. J is TRBJ1-6 and V is TRBV5-1, with 8 bases that match TRBD1. This CDR3 is 18 amino acids long. Per the germline V gene, CDR1 is SGHRS and CDR2 is YFSETQ. V dropped 0 bases and J dropped 1; count of bases not matched to a gene: 6. CDR3 region: CASSLGSDRVSYNSPLHF. CDR3 sequence (DNA): TGCGCCAGCAGCTTGGGATCGGACAGGGTTTCCTATAATTCACCCCTCCACTTT.

The chain combines TRBV27 with TRBJ2-5; TRBD1 aligns across 8 bases. CDR1 MNHEY and CDR2 SMNVEV come from the germline V gene (reference sequence). The CDR3 has 19 residues. The V gene end was trimmed by 2 bases and the J gene end by 1 base; junction bases not matched to a gene: 15. This CDR3 is CASSLRAAGGGWGQETQYF. DNA for the CDR3: TGTGCCAGCAGTTTAAGGGCAGCAGGGGGCGGATGGGGCCAAGAGACCCAGTACTTC.

The rearrangement joins TRBV5-1 to TRBJ1-1, with 11 bases aligning to TRBD1. This CDR3 has 15 amino acids. The J segment lost 13 bases and the V segment lost 3 bases, leaving 14 bases of the junction unmatched. The germline V gene has CDR1 SGHRS and CDR2 YFSETQ. CDR3 sequence: CASSSDPGTGGSRFF. For the CDR3, the DNA is TGCGCCAGCAGCTCGGATCCCGGGACAGGGGGTTCTCGTTTCTTT. Full variable domain (rest looked up from reference TRBV5-1 and TRBJ1-1): KAGVTQTPRYLIKTRGQQVTLSCSPISGHRSVSWYQQTPGQGLQFLFEYFSETQRNKGNFPGRFSGRQFSNSRSEMNVSTLELGDSALYLCASSSDPGTGGSRFFGQGTRLTVV.

The rearrangement links TRBV9 to TRBJ1-1, with 9 bases fitting TRBD1. The CDR3 loop spans 15 amino acids. After removal of 2 bases from V and 3 bases from J, the junction contained 5 bases not matched to a gene. Germline CDR1 reads SGDLS; CDR2 reads YYNGEE. CDR3 DNA sequence: TGTGCCAGCAGCGTTCTGACAGGGGGGTACACTGAAGCTTTCTTT. This translates into CASSVLTGGYTEAFF. Drawing the rest from reference TRBV9 and TRBJ1-1, the complete variable domain is DSGVTQTPKHLITATGQRVTLRCSPRSGDLSVYWYQQSLDQGLQFLIQYYNGEERAKGNILERFSAQQFPDLHSELNLSSLELGDSALYFCASSVLTGGYTEAFFGQGTRLTVV.

The chain employs TRBV10-3 and TRBJ2-1; 12 nucleotides align to TRBD2. V gave up 0 bases and J gave up 6 bases; unmatched junction bases: 9. This CDR3 contains 18 residues. Germline V gene lookup returns CDR1 ENHRY and CDR2 SYGVKD. In DNA, the CDR3 is TGTGCCATCAGTGAGTCTGGACTAGCGGGGACCCGGAGCAATGAGCAGTTCTTC. It encodes CAISESGLAGTRSNEQFF.